This TCR beta chain was identified during a study of blood T cell repertoires in COVID-19. At the level of the study: The United States, Italy and Spain were the sources of the acute and convalescent COVID-19 samples.

Sequencing used immunoSEQ multiplex PCR; TCRdb keeps in-frame clones, though not all of them. The table has around 380,000 clones, roughly 86% seen once. Participants were aged roughly 18 to 90 years, lived in 20 to 30 US areas, and enrolled virtually. This TCR came from a man younger than 40 who had recovered from COVID-19. Material: PBMCs or T cells enriched from blood (not recorded which).

The CDR3 sequence: CASSWSGTNEKLFF. CDR3 in DNA: TGCGCCAGCAGCTGGTCGGGGACTAATGAAAAACTGTTTTTT. This chain connects TRBV4-3 to TRBJ1-4; D is unclear. CDR1 and CDR2 (germline): LGHNA, YSLEER. The CDR3 sequence is 14 residues long. The V and J ends lost 5 bases and 2 bases respectively, with 9 bases between them.